This TCR beta chain was profiled in a study of blood T cell repertoires in COVID-19. The overall study: There were acute and convalescent COVID-19 samples, and they came from the United States, Italy and Spain. Sample material is recorded as cDNA or gDNA derived from T cells, B-cell-depleted T cells, or PBMCs.

Enrolled during active infection, Seattle patients were then followed longitudinally. CDR3 length: 11 residues. The germline gives CDR1 KGHDR, CDR2 SFDVKD. The V and J ends lost 6 bases and 8 bases respectively, with 6 bases between them. Per the authors' pipeline: Amplification from reference gene primers served as the basis for estimated nucleated cell counts. Some clones are missing from TCRdb's copy, which holds only in-frame ones; the method was immunoSEQ multiplex PCR. That table is the source of V, J and clone size, and D and trimming were worked out from the DNA. Counted here are tens of thousands of clones, approximately 86% occurring once; the ten biggest clones make up 3% to 4.5%.

The chain is built from TRBV24-1 and TRBJ2-2; D perhaps matches TRBD1 (5 bases). The receptor was isolated from a man aged 35 to 55 with COVID-19, enrolled during active disease. Material for sequencing was peripheral blood. CDR3: CATSYRGELFF. CDR3 nucleotide sequence: TGTGCCACCAGTTACAGGGGGGAGCTGTTTTTT.